The 9 T cell receptor beta chains in this list originate from one sample, sequenced in a study of blood T cell repertoires in COVID-19. Clones were read by immunoSEQ multiplex PCR, and TCRdb kept only the in-frame ones, dropping some. This table holds 90,000 to 140,000 clones, 65% to 90% found once. The sequenced sample consisted of peripheral blood. The receptors shown here come from an elderly man with acute or convalescent COVID-19.

This chain joins TRBV28 and TRBJ1-6; TRBD1 matches at 9 bases. V shed 2 bases, J shed 3 bases, and the junction held 5 bases outside the gene matches. Germline CDR1 and CDR2: MDHEN and SYDVKM. The CDR3 covers 17 residues. This CDR3 reads CASSLVRTGDYNSPLHF. DNA for the CDR3: TGTGCCAGCAGTTTAGTAAGGACAGGGGACTATAATTCACCCCTCCACTTT.

This clone appeared a single time. The V call is TRBV25-1, the J call TRBJ1-2, with 11 bases fitting TRBD1. The CDR3 is 14 amino acids. Germline values: CDR1 MGHDK, CDR2 SYGVNS. V lost 4 bases to trimming and J lost 7 bases; unmatched junction nucleotides: 5. The CDR3 reads CASSAPGTGGGYTF. CDR3 coding DNA: TGTGCCAGCAGTGCGCCCGGGACAGGGGGTGGCTACACCTTC.

As for this clone: The junction does not match germline at one end; this may be a read error. The chain combines TRBV7-3 with TRBJ2-1, with 10 bases identical to TRBD2. In germline, CDR1 is SGHTA, CDR2 FQGTGA. CDR3 length equals 13 residues. The CDR3 region is CASSFSGTSELFF. The DNA of the CDR3 is TGTGCCAGCAGCTTCTCCGGGACTAGCGAGCTGTTCTTC.

The V and J genes are TRBV9 and TRBJ1-3; D is unclear. Germline values: CDR1 SGDLS, CDR2 YYNGEE. The V gene lost 5 bases and the J gene lost 4 bases, with 7 bases spanning the gap. The CDR3 contains 12 residues. CDR3 in amino acids: CASSPSGNTIYF. Here the CDR3 DNA reads TGTGCCAGCAGTCCTTCGGGAAACACCATATATTTT.

The chain employs TRBV2 and TRBJ1-1; possible D gene TRBD1, 6 bases. Trimming took 4 bases from V and 5 from J, leaving 8 bases between them. Germline assignment: CDR1 SNHLY and CDR2 FYNNEI. This CDR3 comprises 12 residues. CDR3 amino acids: CASSVRGTEAFF. CDR3 DNA: TGTGCCAGCAGTGTCAGGGGTACTGAAGCTTTCTTT.

The CDR3 reads CASRRQDTMNTEAFF. CDR3 nucleotides: TGTGCCAGCAGGAGACAGGACACCATGAACACTGAAGCTTTCTTT. V is TRBV2 and J is TRBJ1-1; possible D gene TRBD1, 6 bases. Trimming removed 6 bases at V and 0 bases at J, with 14 bases between. This CDR3 contains 15 residues. CDR1 and CDR2 (germline): SNHLY, FYNNEI.

This chain links TRBV18 with TRBJ1-5, with D possibly TRBD1 on 6 matching bases. Looked up from germline, CDR1 is KGHSH and CDR2 is LQKENI. V dropped 2 bases and J dropped 5 bases, with 10 bases sitting between them. This CDR3 has 14 residues. The DNA of the CDR3 is TGTGCCAGCTCACCAGGCAGGGGAGATCAGCCCCAGCATTTT. The encoded protein is CASSPGRGDQPQHF. Looking up the rest from reference TRBV18 and TRBJ1-5 gives the full variable domain: NAGVMQNPRHLVRRRGQEARLRCSPMKGHSHVYWYRQLPEEGLKFMVYLQKENIIDESGMPKERFSAEFPKEGPSILRIQQVVRGDSAAYFCASSPGRGDQPQHFGDGTRLSIL.

The V call is TRBV28, the J call TRBJ2-1; TRBD2 is a possible D gene (5 bases). The CDR3 covers 14 residues. Deletions cut 6 bases from V and 4 bases from J, with 13 bases between. Per the germline V gene, CDR1 is MDHEN and CDR2 is SYDVKM. The CDR3 DNA reads as TGTGCCAGCAGCGAAACCGGACTTTACAATGAGCAGTTCTTC. Translation gives CASSETGLYNEQFF.

The chain has TRBV28 and TRBJ2-1; 7 bases fit TRBD2. The CDR3 extends over 16 amino acids. CDR1 is MDHEN and CDR2 is SYDVKM in the germline V gene. V was pared by 7 bases and J by 0 bases, with 9 bases of the junction left unmatched. The CDR3 is CASIGYGGSSYNEQFF. CDR3 bases: TGTGCCAGCATCGGATACGGGGGGAGCTCCTACAATGAGCAGTTCTTC.